This TCR beta chain appears in the sequencing data of a study of post-analysis software for immune sequencing data. Study results and limitations: Five TRBV segments (TRBV5-6, TRBV5-1 and TRBV20-1 among them) occurred more frequently in patients than in controls.

The library was made from cDNA and included unique molecular identifiers. TCRdb reanalysed the PCR reads using MiXCR and keeps one entry per CDR3 protein. Of about 680,000 distinct CDR3 sequences in the sample, approximately 59% were seen once. With respect to this clonotype: Its antigen is undetermined.

The J segment lost 8 bases and the V segment lost 5 bases, leaving 6 bases of the junction unmatched. Germline assignment: CDR1 MNHNY and CDR2 SVGAGI (reference sequence). There are 12 residues in the CDR3. This chain connects TRBV6-6 to TRBJ2-7; 7 positions match TRBD2. The TCR sequence derives from a girl aged 2 to 9 with multiple sclerosis. Sequencing input: blood. The CDR3 DNA reads as TGTGCCAGCAGTCCAGCGGGACCCCAGCAGTACTTC. It is translated as CASSPAGPQQYF.